The present T cell receptor beta chain was sequenced within a study of metastatic and nonmetastatic thyroid tumors. There are many counts of this clone. Its specificity is not known. The V and J ends lost 7 bases and 5 bases respectively, with 6 bases between them. The germline V gene encodes CDR1 LNHDA and CDR2 SQIVND (reference sequence). This CDR3 is built from 10 residues. TCRdb re-called clones via MiXCR from the PCR reads. The table records 35,000 to 45,000 clones, over 10% of them present only once. All patients reached thyroid surgery having received no treatment beforehand. Whole-study findings and limits: Compared with benign nodules, malignant thyroid tumors were reported to have significantly higher TCR beta diversity in both blood and tumor.

The specimen was blood. The receptor's source is a male donor with papillary thyroid cancer or a benign thyroid nodule (not recorded which). Some clones in this sample may be carry-over from other donors' samples. The chain uses TRBV19 and TRBJ2-7; no clear D gene. This CDR3 is CASIFHEQYF. DNA of the CDR3: TGTGCCAGTATCTTCCACGAGCAGTACTTC. The variable domain in full, with the rest retrieved from reference TRBV19 and TRBJ2-7, is DGGITQSPKYLFRKEGQNVTLSCEQNLNHDAMYWYRQDPGQGLRLIYYSQIVNDFQKGDIAEGYSVSREKKESFPLTVTSAQKNPTAFYLCASIFHEQYFGPGTRLTVT.